Listed below are T cell receptor beta chains from one sample, sequenced in a study of shared clonotypes between healthy human individuals. Using immunoSEQ multiplex PCR, the repertoire was profiled, and TCRdb retains in-frame clones only, with some absent. The table lists 400,000 to 550,000 clones, around three quarters of them singletons. The sequenced sample was PBMCs. The receptors were gathered from a woman between 40 and 50 years old in good health. Some clones in this sample may be carry-over from other donors' samples. Both conserved end residues are part of each CDR3. Fields, in order: D gene, J gene, clone size, V gene, CDR3 DNA, CDR3 protein. The D gene is left open where the match is weak. Some rows mark clone size as missing; the rest say once, few, many or name a class of expanded clone.

>NA|TRBJ1-3|NA|TRBV28
TGTGCCAGCAGTTTATTCTTGGGTGGTGGAAACACCATATATTTT
CASSLFLGGGNTIYF
>NA|TRBJ1-2|many|TRBV9
TGTGCCAGCAGCGTAGCTCCTTCAGATAACTATGGCTACACCTTC
CASSVAPSDNYGYTF
>NA|TRBJ1-1|NA|TRBV19
TGTGCCAGTAGTATAGGACAGCTCCCCACTGAAGCTTTCTTT
CASSIGQLPTEAFF
>TRBD2|TRBJ2-3|NA|TRBV6-5
TGTGCCAGCAGTAGACTAGCGGATAGCACAGATACGCAGTATTTT
CASSRLADSTDTQYF
>NA|TRBJ2-7|NA|TRBV25-1
TGTGCGGCGGGTCTACCCTACGAGCAGTACTTC
CAAGLPYEQYF
>TRBD2|TRBJ2-7|NA|TRBV10-3
TGTGCCATCAGTGCCGGACTAGCGGGAGGGAGCCACGAGCAGTACTTC
CAISAGLAGGSHEQYF
>TRBD1|TRBJ1-2|NA|TRBV30
TGTGCCTGGTCCACAGGGGGTGCAGATCTCTATGGCTACACCTTC
CAWSTGGADLYGYTF
>TRBD1|TRBJ2-3|NA|TRBV7-2
TGTGCCAGCAGCTTCCGACAGGGTCAGACAGATACGCAGTATTTT
CASSFRQGQTDTQYF
>NA|TRBJ1-2|NA|TRBV10-3
TGTGCCACCGGGACCGGGTCCCAAGGTGACTATGGCTACACCTTC
CATGTGSQGDYGYTF
>TRBD2|TRBJ2-7|NA|TRBV9
TGTGCCAGCAGCGTAGGGGGACTAGCTGGCTACGAGCAGTACTTC
CASSVGGLAGYEQYF
>NA|TRBJ1-3|NA|TRBV7-9
TGTGCCAACAGGGTTACTGGAAACACCATATATTTT
CANRVTGNTIYF
>NA|TRBJ2-2|NA|TRBV19
TGTGCCAGCCAAAGGGGACGGAGTGACACCGGGGAGCTGTTTTTT
CASQRGRSDTGELFF
>NA|TRBJ2-1|NA|TRBV9
TGTGCCAGCAGCGTAGAGTGGGCGACCTACAATGAGCAGTTCTTC
CASSVEWATYNEQFF
>TRBD2|TRBJ2-3|NA|TRBV19
TGTGCCAGTAGTATCGGAACTAGCGGGTTTTCAGATACGCAGTATTTT
CASSIGTSGFSDTQYF
>NA|TRBJ2-2|NA|TRBV6-4
TGTGCCAGCAGTGACTCGGGCCCCACCGGGGAGCTGTTTTTT
CASSDSGPTGELFF
>NA|TRBJ2-7|few|TRBV6-5
TGTGCCAGCAGTTACTCGAATCAGCCTTCCTACGAGCAGTACTTC
CASSYSNQPSYEQYF
>TRBD2|TRBJ2-5|NA|TRBV5-1
TGCGCCAGCAGCTTGTTCCTAGCGGGAGAAGAGACCCAGTACTTC
CASSLFLAGEETQYF
>NA|TRBJ2-1|NA|TRBV7-8
TGTGCCAGCAGCCGGGTCGGGGTTGAGCAGTTCTTC
CASSRVGVEQFF
>TRBD2|TRBJ2-3|NA|TRBV5-4
TGTGCCAGCAGCTCACCTCTCGCGGGAGTGGATACGCAGTATTTT
CASSSPLAGVDTQYF
>NA|TRBJ1-3|NA|TRBV4-3
TGCGCCAGCAGCCAAGCCTCCCTATCCGGAAACACCATATATTTT
CASSQASLSGNTIYF
>NA|TRBJ1-2|NA|TRBV28
TGTGCCAGCTGGGATTATGGCTACACCTTC
CASWDYGYTF
>NA|TRBJ2-2|NA|TRBV5-1
TGCGCCAGCAGCTTGGACAAGGGTACCGGGGAGCTGTTTTTT
CASSLDKGTGELFF
>TRBD2|TRBJ2-5|once|TRBV15
TGTGCCACCGCCTCGATTCGGTCTAGCGGGAGGGGAGAGACCCAGTACTTC
CATASIRSSGRGETQYF
>NA|TRBJ2-3|few|TRBV11-2
TGTGCCAGCAGCTTTCAGGGGGGCGGCACAGATACGCAGTATTTT
CASSFQGGGTDTQYF
>NA|TRBJ1-2|NA|TRBV7-2
TGTGCAAGCGGGACTAACTATGGCTACACCTTC
CASGTNYGYTF
>TRBD1|TRBJ1-5|few|TRBV6-1
TGTGCCAGCAGTACCGACAGGGACCAGCCCCAGCATTTT
CASSTDRDQPQHF
>NA|TRBJ2-3|NA|TRBV28
TGTGCCAGCAGTTCTCCCGCAACAGATACGCAGTATTTT
CASSSPATDTQYF
>TRBD2|TRBJ2-1|NA|TRBV6-4
TGTGCCAGCAGTGAGCGGGAGACCAATGAGCAGTTCTTC
CASSERETNEQFF
>TRBD1|TRBJ2-7|NA|TRBV7-6
TGTGCCAGCAGCTTAGCCGGGACAGGGACCTACGAGCAGTACTTC
CASSLAGTGTYEQYF
>TRBD2|TRBJ2-7|NA|TRBV2
TGTGCCAGCTCCCCTACTAGCGGGACTTCCTACGAGCAGTACTTC
CASSPTSGTSYEQYF
>NA|TRBJ1-3|NA|TRBV4-1
TGCGCCAGCAGCAAAGGGGAGGGCTCTGGAAACACCATATATTTT
CASSKGEGSGNTIYF
>NA|TRBJ2-1|many|TRBV28
TGTGCCAGCAGTTCTAGGGCTCGGGGGAACAATGAGCAGTTCTTC
CASSSRARGNNEQFF
>NA|TRBJ2-3|NA|TRBV28
TGTGCCAGCAGTTTATTTCCCCAGGGGCCGATAAGAACAGATACGCAGTATTTT
CASSLFPQGPIRTDTQYF
>TRBD1|TRBJ2-7|NA|TRBV10-3
TGTGCCATCAGTGGGGGACAGGGGGTCTACGAGCAGTACTTC
CAISGGQGVYEQYF
>NA|TRBJ2-7|NA|TRBV15
TGTGCCACCAGCAGAGGCGGGACAGCAGTAAACGAGCAGTACTTC
CATSRGGTAVNEQYF
>NA|TRBJ2-1|NA|TRBV7-3
TGTGCCAGCAGCCCTGGGGGCGGAGAGCAGTTCTTC
CASSPGGGEQFF
>NA|TRBJ2-7|NA|TRBV5-1
TGCGCCAGCAGCTTGGAGGTTTCCTACGAGCAGTACTTC
CASSLEVSYEQYF